This T cell receptor (beta chain) stems from a study of blood T cell repertoires in COVID-19 (dated by TCRdb to about 2020). Background for the entire study: Samples covering the acute and convalescent phases of COVID-19 were provided by collaborators in the United States, Italy and Spain. The prospective study material was composed of cDNA or gDNA derived from T cells, B-cell-depleted T cells, or PBMCs. Subjects who had been exposed to COVID-19, were actively infected with it, or had recovered from it provided the deeply sampled blood TCRbeta repertoires that made up the dataset. The repertoires were made available in a free public database intended to serve as a resource for research on the immune response to SARS-CoV-2. Samples were obtained from the ongoing ImmuneRACE study (first 160 participants) and from approximately 1,200 subjects provided by 6 global collaborators. Nearly every sample came with metadata listing a de-identified subject ID, COVID-19 status, age in years and sex. Where available, HLA class I and class II types were taken from metadata supplied by the sample provider and were not determined by assay-based typing.

Concerning this clone itself: Its antigen has not been determined. No base qualities exist here, and no much larger clone lies one base off it.

At the junction V is shortened by 2 bases and J by 5 bases, with 19 bases in between. Counted from cysteine to phenylalanine, this CDR3 has 16 amino acids. CDR3 DNA only is kept here, 48 bases in frame from base 1. For CDR1 and CDR2, the germline V gene lists MGHDK and SYGVNS. Study-level results and caveats: The quantity of clinical and demographic metadata differed by source and by participant and was supplied without curation.

The collaborating institutions used their own protocols to collect whole blood in K2EDTA tubes. For TCRbeta analysis, collaborator samples were shipped as frozen whole blood, as isolated PBMCs, or as DNA extracted from either sample type. TCRbeta CDR3 regions were amplified from genomic DNA by means of the immunoSEQ Assay, a bias-controlled multiplex PCR. In the original analysis: The number of nucleated cells in each sample was estimated by amplification of reference gene primers within the assay. To quantify the absolute abundance of each unique TCRbeta CDR3 rearrangement, sequence reads were collapsed and filtered. Productive Simpson clonality was computed per sample as the square root of Simpson's diversity index over productive rearrangements. TCRdb re-hosts the immuneACCESS table, in-frame sequences only. Its copies lack some clones; in the studies checked, an unresolved V gene accounts for under half of them, and the cause for the rest is not known. The V and J calls and the clone size are those of that table, but D and trimming were determined from the DNA. This sample is represented by a few hundred thousand clones; roughly 84% of them were singletons. Roughly 3.1% of the sample comes from the top ten.

The chain employs TRBV25-1 and TRBJ2-7; TRBD2 is a weak D gene call, 5 bases matching. Sequencing used peripheral blood. This sequence was found in a woman in her late teens or twenties with acute or convalescent COVID-19. Read as DNA, the sequence is TGTGCCAGCAGTGAACGCTCTGGGCTAGCAACCAACGAGCAGTACTTC. Its protein is CASSERSGLATNEQYF.